This T cell receptor (beta chain) was captured in a study of siplizumab effects on memory and regulatory T cells. The assay was immunoSEQ multiplex PCR, and TCRdb's table has in-frame clones only and misses some. The sample records around 94,000 clones, roughly 90% being singletons. The CDR3 contains 15 residues. V lost 0 bases, J lost 7 bases, and 11 bases lay in between. Germline V gene sequence: CDR1 SGHDT, CDR2 YYEEEE. The TCR sequence derives from a human donor in good health. Source material: CD4+ T cells sorted from blood. This chain connects TRBV5-6 to TRBJ1-6, with D possibly matching TRBD1 (6 bases). This CDR3 reads CASSLAVTGNSPLHF. The CDR3 DNA reads TGTGCCAGCAGCTTGGCCGTGACAGGAAATTCACCCCTCCACTTT.